This TCR beta chain was retrieved from a study of blood T cells in healthy people across ages. Findings and limits, study-wide: Per million T cells, TCR beta diversity dropped about linearly as age rose. Strong correlation existed between TCR beta diversity and naive T cell percentage.

The V gene lost 3 bases and the J gene lost 1 base, with 16 bases spanning the gap. This CDR3 comprises 15 residues. Germline CDR1 reads DFQATT; CDR2 reads SNEGSKA (reference sequence). Then a second PCR, running roughly 7 to 11 cycles, was carried out with a sample-barcoded 5' primer and a J-beta primer mix. Every cDNA molecule carried a tag from a template-switch adaptor bearing 12 random nucleotides. Each CDR3 protein gets one entry after TCRdb re-called the 5' RACE reads with MiXCR. Of approximately 1.5 million distinct CDR3 sequences listed, around 36% are singletons. Comments on this clonotype: No antigen is known for it.

The sequence came from a woman in her thirties in good health. Sequences were obtained from blood. The chain employs TRBV20-1 and TRBJ2-7; D possibly uses TRBD1 or TRBD2 (5 bases each). In DNA, the CDR3 is TGCAGTGCTAGTGGGGGTCCCGGACAATCCTACGAGCAGTACTTC. As protein: CSASGGPGQSYEQYF.